This TCR beta chain was retrieved from a study of vaccination effects on CD4 cells after COVID-19. For this clone: Its cognate antigen is unknown.

Before sequencing, viral peptide pools were used by the ViraFEST assay to expand antigen-specific CD4+ T cells. When nine to ten days of culture had elapsed, CD4+ T cells were isolated. Each participant was given two doses of one vaccine (BNT162b2 or mRNA-1273). Germline loops: CDR1 DFQATT, CDR2 SNEGSKA (reference sequence). This CDR3 contains 12 residues. Trimming removed 3 bases from V and 8 bases from J, with 13 bases in between. The data were produced by immunoSEQ multiplex PCR, yet TCRdb's version contains in-frame clones alone and is incomplete. Of under 50,000 clones in the sample, just under 85% were seen once.

The TCR sequence derives from a human donor who received a COVID-19 vaccine. Some clones in this sample may be carry-over from other donors' samples. Sequencing was performed on CD4+ T cells from PBMCs cultured with HCoV-NL63 spike peptides, taken after COVID-19 vaccination. The chain combines TRBV20-1 with TRBJ1-2; possibly TRBD1 for D (6 bases). CDR3: CSASRGSQGYTF. DNA for the CDR3: TGCAGTGCTAGTAGGGGGTCCCAGGGCTACACCTTC.